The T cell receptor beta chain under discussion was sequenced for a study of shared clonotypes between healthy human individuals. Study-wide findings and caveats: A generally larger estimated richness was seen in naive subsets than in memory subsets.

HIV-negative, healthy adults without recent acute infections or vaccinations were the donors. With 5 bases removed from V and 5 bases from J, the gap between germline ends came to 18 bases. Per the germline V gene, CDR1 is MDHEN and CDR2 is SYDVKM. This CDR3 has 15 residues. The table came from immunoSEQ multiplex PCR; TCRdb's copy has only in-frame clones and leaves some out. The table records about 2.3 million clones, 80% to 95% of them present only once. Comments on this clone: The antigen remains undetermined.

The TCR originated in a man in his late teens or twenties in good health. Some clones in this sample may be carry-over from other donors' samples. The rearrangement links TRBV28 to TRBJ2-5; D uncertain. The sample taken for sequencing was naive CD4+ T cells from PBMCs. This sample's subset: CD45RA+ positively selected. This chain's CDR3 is CASSLLGWNGETQYF. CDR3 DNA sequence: TGTGCCAGCAGTCTCCTGGGTTGGAATGGCGAGACCCAGTACTTC.